The clone carrying this T cell receptor beta chain was picked up many times. Antigen specificity is unknown. The source of the sample is a study of T-cell memory formation after mild COVID-19. Across the whole study: There were largely donor-specific TCR clusters.

Study-wide results and limits: Detection of some responders pre-infection suggested pre-existing cross-reactive memory T cells participated. Later expanders leaned CD4+, whereas clones that contracted between day 15 and 85 were balanced CD4/CD8. Clones that contracted clustered mainly in CM and EM if CD4+ and in EMRA if CD8+.

Trimming pared 5 bases from V and 2 bases from J, leaving 6 bases between. Germline loops: CDR1 KGHSH, CDR2 LQKENI. The CDR3 sequence is 12 residues long. Each CDR3 protein gets one entry after TCRdb re-called the 5' RACE reads with MiXCR. The table has over 450,000 distinct CDR3 sequences, around 21% seen once. This sequence was found in an adult woman who had mild COVID-19 (a few samples of this study predate the infection). Cell type and time point are not known. The sequencing sample was made of PBMCs or a T cell subset sorted from them (not recorded which). The V call is TRBV18, the J call TRBJ2-5; D is ambiguous. The CDR3 DNA is TGTGCCAGCTCAGGATTACAAGAGACCCAGTACTTC. Translating gives CASSGLQETQYF.